This TCR beta chain was found in a study of T-cell memory formation after mild COVID-19. Study-wide results and limits: Detection of some responders pre-infection suggested pre-existing cross-reactive memory T cells participated. The study found contracting CD4+ clones mainly in CM and EM and contracting CD8+ clones in EMRA.

This clonotype was observed at least ten times. Its target is not known. Germline is not matched at one junction end, which may reflect a read error. Germline V lookup: CDR1 SGHKS, CDR2 YYEKEE (reference sequence). The CDR3 totals 14 residues. MiXCR was run by TCRdb on the 5' RACE reads, yielding one entry per CDR3 protein. The sample holds fewer than 90,000 distinct CDR3 sequences, 9.5% to 15% seen once. The TCR sequence derives from a man aged 18 to 29 who had mild COVID-19 (a few samples of this study predate the infection). Cell type and time point are not known. The material sequenced was PBMCs or a T cell subset sorted from them (not recorded which). The chain is built from TRBV5-5 and TRBJ2-1; TRBD1 matches 8 bases. The CDR3 DNA follows: TGTGCCAGCAGCCCTGTTTCGAACTGGGGACAGGCTCCCTTC. Translation gives CASSPVSNWGQAPF. Combining the CDR3 with reference TRBV5-5 and TRBJ2-1 gives the whole variable domain DAGVTQSPTHLIKTRGQQVTLRCSPISGHKSVSWYQQVLGQGPQFIFQYYEKEERGRGNFPDRFSARQFPNYSSELNVNALLLGDSALYLCASSPVSNWGQAPFGPGTRLTVL.